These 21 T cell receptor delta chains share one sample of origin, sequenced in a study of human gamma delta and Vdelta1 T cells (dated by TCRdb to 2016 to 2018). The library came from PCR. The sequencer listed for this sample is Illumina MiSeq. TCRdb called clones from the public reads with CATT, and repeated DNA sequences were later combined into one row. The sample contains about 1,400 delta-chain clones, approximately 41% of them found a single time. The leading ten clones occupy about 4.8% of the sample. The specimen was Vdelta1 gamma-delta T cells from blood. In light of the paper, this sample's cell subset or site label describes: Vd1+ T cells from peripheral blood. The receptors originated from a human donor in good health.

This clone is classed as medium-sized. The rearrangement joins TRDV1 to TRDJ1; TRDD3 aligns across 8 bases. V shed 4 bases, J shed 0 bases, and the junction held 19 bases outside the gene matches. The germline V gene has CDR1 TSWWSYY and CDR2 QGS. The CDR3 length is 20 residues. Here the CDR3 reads CALGVGLPLYWGPDTDKLIF. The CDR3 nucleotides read TGTGCTCTTGGGGTCGGCCTTCCCCTGTACTGGGGGCCTGACACCGATAAACTCATCTTT.

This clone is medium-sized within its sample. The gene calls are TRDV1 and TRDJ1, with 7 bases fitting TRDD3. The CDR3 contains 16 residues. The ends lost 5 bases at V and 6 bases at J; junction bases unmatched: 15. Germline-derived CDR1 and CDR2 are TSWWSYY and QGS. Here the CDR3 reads CALGKWGGGDEYKLIF. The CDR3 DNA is TGTGCTCTTGGGAAGTGGGGTGGGGGAGATGAGTATAAACTCATCTTT.

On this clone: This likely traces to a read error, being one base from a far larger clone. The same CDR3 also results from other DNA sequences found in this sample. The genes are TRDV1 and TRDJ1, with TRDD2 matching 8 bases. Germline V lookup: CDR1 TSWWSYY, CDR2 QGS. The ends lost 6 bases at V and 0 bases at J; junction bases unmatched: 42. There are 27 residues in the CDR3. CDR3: CALGGDDLRLPKSNWFSVPLYTDKLIF. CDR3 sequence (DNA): TGTGCTCTTGGTGGAGACGACCTTCGCCTTCCTAAGTCGAACTGGTTTTCTGTACCCCTGTACACCGATAAACTCATCTTT.

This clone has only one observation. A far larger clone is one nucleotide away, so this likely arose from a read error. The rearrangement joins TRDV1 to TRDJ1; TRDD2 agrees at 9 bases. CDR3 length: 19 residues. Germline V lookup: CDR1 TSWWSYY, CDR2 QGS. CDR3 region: CALGVRPSYVYWRTDKLTF. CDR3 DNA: TGTGCTCTTGGGGTCCGGCCTTCCTACGTGTACTGGAGGACCGATAAACTCACCTTT.

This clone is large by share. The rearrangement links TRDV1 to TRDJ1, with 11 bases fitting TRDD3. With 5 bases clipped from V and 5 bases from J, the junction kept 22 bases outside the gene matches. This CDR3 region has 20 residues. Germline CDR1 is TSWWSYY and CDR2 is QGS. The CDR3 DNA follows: TGTGCTCTTGGGAAGACTGGGGGATATCCCACGACTAGAGACGGAGATAAACTCATCTTT. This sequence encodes CALGKTGGYPTTRDGDKLIF.

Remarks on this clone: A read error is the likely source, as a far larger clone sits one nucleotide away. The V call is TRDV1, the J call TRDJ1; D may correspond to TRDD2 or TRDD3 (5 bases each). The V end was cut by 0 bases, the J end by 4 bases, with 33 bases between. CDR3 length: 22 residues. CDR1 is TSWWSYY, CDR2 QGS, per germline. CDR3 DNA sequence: TGTGCTCTTGGGGAACTTAGAACGCCCAACCTACTTTGGGTAGGGGACAACGATAAACTCATCTTT. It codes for CALGELRTPNLLWVGDNDKLIF.

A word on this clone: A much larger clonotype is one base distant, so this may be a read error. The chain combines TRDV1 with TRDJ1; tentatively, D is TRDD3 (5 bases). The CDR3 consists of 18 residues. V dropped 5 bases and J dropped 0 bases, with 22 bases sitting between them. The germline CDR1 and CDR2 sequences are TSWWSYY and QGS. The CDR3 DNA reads TGTGCTCTTGGGAAATTGGAAGTTAAGTTGGGGTACACCGATAAACTCATCTTT. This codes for CALGKLEVKLGYTDKLIF.

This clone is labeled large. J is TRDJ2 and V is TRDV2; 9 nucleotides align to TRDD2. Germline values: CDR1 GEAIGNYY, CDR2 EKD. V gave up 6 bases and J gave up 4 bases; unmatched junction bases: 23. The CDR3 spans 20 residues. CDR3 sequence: CACFRPSYPLYGGGTAQLFF. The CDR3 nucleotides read TGTGCCTGTTTCCGGCCTTCCTACCCCCTTTATGGGGGTGGGACAGCACAACTCTTCTTT.

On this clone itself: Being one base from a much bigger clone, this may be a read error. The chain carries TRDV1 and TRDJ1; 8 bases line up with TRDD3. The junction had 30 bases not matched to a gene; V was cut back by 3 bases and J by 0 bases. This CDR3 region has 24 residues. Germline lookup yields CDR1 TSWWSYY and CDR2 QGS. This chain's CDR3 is CALGDRGPNSSVLGGGSYTDKLIF. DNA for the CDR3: TGTGCTCTTGGGGACCGCGGCCCCAATTCCTCCGTACTGGGGGGTGGATCGTACACCGATAAACTCATCTTT.

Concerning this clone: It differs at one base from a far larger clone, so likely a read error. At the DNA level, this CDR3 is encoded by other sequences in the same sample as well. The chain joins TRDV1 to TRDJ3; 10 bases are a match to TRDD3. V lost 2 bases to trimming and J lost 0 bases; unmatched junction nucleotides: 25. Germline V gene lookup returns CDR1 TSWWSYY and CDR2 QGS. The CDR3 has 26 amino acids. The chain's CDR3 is CALGETPLWGGYAITTHSWDTRQMFF. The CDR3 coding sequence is TGTGCTCTTGGGGAAACCCCCCTTTGGGGGGGATACGCGATCACTACGCACTCCTGGGACACCCGACAGATGTTTTTC.

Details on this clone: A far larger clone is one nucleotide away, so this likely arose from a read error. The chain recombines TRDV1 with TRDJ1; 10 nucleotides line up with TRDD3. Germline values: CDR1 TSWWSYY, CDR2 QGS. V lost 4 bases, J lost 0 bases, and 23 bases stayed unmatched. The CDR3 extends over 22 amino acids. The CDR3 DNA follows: TGTGCTCTTGGGGTCTCCATTCCCTGGGGGATAGGAGCCCCATCGTACACCGATAAACTCATCTTT. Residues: CALGVSIPWGIGAPSYTDKLIF.

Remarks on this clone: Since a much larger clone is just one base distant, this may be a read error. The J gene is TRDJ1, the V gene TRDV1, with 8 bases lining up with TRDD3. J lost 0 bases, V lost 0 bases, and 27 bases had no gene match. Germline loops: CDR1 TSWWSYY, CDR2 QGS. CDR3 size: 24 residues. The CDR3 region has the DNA TGTGCTCTTGGGGAACTACAAGTTCCCTACGCACAAAGATGGGGATACACGTACACCGATAAACTCATCTTT. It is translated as CALGELQVPYAQRWGYTYTDKLIF.

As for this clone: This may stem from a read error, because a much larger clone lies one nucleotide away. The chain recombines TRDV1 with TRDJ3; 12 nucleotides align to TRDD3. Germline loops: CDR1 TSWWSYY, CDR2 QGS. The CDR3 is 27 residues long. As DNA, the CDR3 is TGTGCTCTTGGGGAACGGATCCTTCCTACGAATATGCTGGGGGATACGCCTAGCTCCTGGGGCACCCGACAGATGTTTTTC. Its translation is CALGERILPTNMLGDTPSSWGTRQMFF.

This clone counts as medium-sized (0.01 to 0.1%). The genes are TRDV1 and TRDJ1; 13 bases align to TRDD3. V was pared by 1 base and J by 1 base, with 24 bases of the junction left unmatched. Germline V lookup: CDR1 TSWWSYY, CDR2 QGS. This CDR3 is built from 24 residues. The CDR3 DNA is TGTGCTCTTGGGGAACCCCCTCCTTCCCCTCCGACCTACTGGGGGATACGAAGCACCGATAAACTCATCTTT. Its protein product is CALGEPPPSPPTYWGIRSTDKLIF.

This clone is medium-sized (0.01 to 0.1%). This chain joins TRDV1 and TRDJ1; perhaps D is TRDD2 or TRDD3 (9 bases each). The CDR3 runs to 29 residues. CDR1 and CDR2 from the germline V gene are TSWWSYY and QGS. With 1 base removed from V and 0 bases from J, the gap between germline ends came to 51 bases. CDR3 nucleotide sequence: TGTGCTCTTGGGGAACCCTCAAATCCTTCCTACTATTCAAGGCAAACTGGGGGACCTTCCGAGTGGTACACCGATAAACTCATCTTT. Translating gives CALGEPSNPSYYSRQTGGPSEWYTDKLIF.

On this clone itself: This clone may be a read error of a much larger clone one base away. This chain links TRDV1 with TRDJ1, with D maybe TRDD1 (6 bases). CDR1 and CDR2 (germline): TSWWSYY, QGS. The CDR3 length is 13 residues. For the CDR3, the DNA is TGTGCTCTTAGGGAAATACCCATTTCGTCGCTCATCTTT. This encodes CALREIPISSLIF.

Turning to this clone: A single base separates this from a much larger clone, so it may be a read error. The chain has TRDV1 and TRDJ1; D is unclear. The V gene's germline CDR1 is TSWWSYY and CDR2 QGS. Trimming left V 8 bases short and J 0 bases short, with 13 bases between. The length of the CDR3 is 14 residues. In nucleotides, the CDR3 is TGTGCTCTTAGTATGGCCCCCCACACCGATAAACTCATCTTT. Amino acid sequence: CALSMAPHTDKLIF.

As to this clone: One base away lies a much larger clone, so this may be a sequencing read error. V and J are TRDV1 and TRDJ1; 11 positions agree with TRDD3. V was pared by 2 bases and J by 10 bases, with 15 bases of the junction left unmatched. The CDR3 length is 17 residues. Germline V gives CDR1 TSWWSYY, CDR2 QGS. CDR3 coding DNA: TGTGCTCTTGGGGAAAAAGGGTTACTGGGGGATATGGTAGTACTCATCTTT. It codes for CALGEKGLLGDMVVLIF.

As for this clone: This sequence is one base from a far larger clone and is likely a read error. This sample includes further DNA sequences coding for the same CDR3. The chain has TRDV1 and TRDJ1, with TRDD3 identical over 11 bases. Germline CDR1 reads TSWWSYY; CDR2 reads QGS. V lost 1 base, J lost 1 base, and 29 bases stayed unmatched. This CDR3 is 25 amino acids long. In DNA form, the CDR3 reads TGTGCTCTTGGGGAACAGGGATATTCTTTCCTAGCAACTTGGCTGGGGGATACACCCACCGATAAACTCATCTTT. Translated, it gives CALGEQGYSFLATWLGDTPTDKLIF.

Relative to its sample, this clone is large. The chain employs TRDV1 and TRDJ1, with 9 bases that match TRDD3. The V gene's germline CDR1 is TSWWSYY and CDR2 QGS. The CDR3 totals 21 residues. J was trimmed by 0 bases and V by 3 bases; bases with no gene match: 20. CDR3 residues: CALGDGLLPSGGYQYTDKLIF. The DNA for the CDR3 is TGTGCTCTTGGGGACGGTCTCCTACCGTCCGGGGGATACCAGTACACCGATAAACTCATCTTT.

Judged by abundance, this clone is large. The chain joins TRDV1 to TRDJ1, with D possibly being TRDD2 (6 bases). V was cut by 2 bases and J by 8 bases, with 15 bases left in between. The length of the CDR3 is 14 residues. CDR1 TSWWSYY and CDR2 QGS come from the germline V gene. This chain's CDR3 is CALGESYLENKLIF. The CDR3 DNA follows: TGTGCTCTTGGGGAATCCTACCTCGAAAACAAACTCATCTTT.